The rows below give T cell receptor beta chains drawn from one sample of a study of shared clonotypes between healthy human individuals. The repertoire was sequenced with immunoSEQ multiplex PCR; TCRdb's copy has only in-frame clones and lacks some. The data hold roughly 700,000 clones, with roughly 70% observed a single time. Sequencing was performed on memory CD4+ T cells sorted from blood. These receptor sequences come from a woman aged 25-40 years in good health. CDR3s include the opening cysteine and the closing phenylalanine or tryptophan. D genes are given only for firm matches. Part of the rows lack a size; the others show once, few, many or a class for expanded clones.

TRBV4-1	-	-	TRBJ1-5	CASSQVGLMSNQPQHF	TGCGCCAGCAGCCAAGTTGGGCTGATGAGCAATCAGCCCCAGCATTTT
TRBV12-5	-	-	TRBJ1-1	CASGLAGTEAFF	TGTGCTAGTGGTTTGGCCGGGACAGAAGCTTTCTTT
TRBV5-1	-	few	TRBJ2-6	CASNRVSGANVLTF	TGCGCCAGCAACCGAGTCTCTGGGGCCAACGTCCTGACTTTC
TRBV7-9	TRBD1	-	TRBJ2-5	CASSLTGSETQYF	TGTGCCAGCAGCTTGACAGGGAGCGAGACCCAGTACTTC
TRBV29-1	-	once	TRBJ2-3	CSVAEARTDTQYF	TGCAGCGTTGCGGAAGCTCGCACAGATACGCAGTATTTT
TRBV4-2	TRBD1	-	TRBJ2-7	CASSSTGTGDREQYF	TGTGCCAGCAGCTCCACCGGGACAGGGGATAGGGAGCAGTACTTC
TRBV6-5	-	-	TRBJ2-1	CASTQRSSRGNEQFF	TGTGCCAGCACCCAAAGGTCGAGTCGGGGCAATGAGCAGTTCTTC
TRBV11-2	-	-	TRBJ2-3	CASSLVVATQDTQYF	TGTGCCAGCAGCTTAGTGGTCGCTACCCAGGATACGCAGTATTTT
TRBV30	TRBD1	-	TRBJ1-1	CAWKDRGPTEAFF	TGTGCCTGGAAGGACAGGGGGCCGACTGAAGCTTTCTTT
TRBV11-1	TRBD2	-	TRBJ2-7	CASVKGSGGSSYEQYF	TGTGCCAGCGTGAAAGGGTCGGGAGGAAGCTCCTACGAGCAGTACTTC
TRBV28	-	many	TRBJ1-2	CASRRAGALSYGYTF	TGTGCCAGCCGGAGGGCAGGGGCATTGAGCTATGGCTACACCTTC
TRBV27	TRBD1	-	TRBJ1-4	CASSGQGGGANEKLFF	TGTGCCAGCAGTGGACAGGGTGGAGGAGCTAATGAAAAACTGTTTTTT
TRBV28	-	-	TRBJ2-7	CASTPGVEEEQYF	TGTGCCAGCACCCCGGGCGTCGAGGAGGAGCAGTACTTC
TRBV19	-	-	TRBJ2-1	CASSHDHSYNEQFF	TGTGCCAGTAGTCACGATCACTCCTACAATGAGCAGTTCTTC
TRBV18	-	once	TRBJ2-1	CASSPPTGDYNEQFF	TGTGCCAGCTCACCACCGACGGGAGACTACAATGAGCAGTTCTTC
TRBV7-9	-	-	TRBJ1-5	CASSVGDNPWPQHF	TGTGCCAGCAGCGTCGGGGACAACCCCTGGCCCCAGCATTTT
TRBV30	-	-	TRBJ1-1	CAWSRGTSGTEAFF	TGTGCCTGGAGCCGTGGGACAAGCGGCACTGAAGCTTTCTTT
TRBV5-6	TRBD1	few	TRBJ2-7	CASTPGQGGEQYF	TGTGCCAGCACCCCGGGACAGGGGGGCGAGCAGTACTTC
TRBV9	-	-	TRBJ2-5	CASSVESETQYF	TGTGCCAGCAGCGTAGAGTCAGAGACCCAGTACTTC
TRBV7-9	-	-	TRBJ1-1	CASSLYQTNTEAFF	TGTGCCAGCAGCTTATACCAGACGAACACTGAAGCTTTCTTT
TRBV7-9	TRBD1	-	TRBJ2-5	CASSLGTGSAGTAETQYF	TGTGCCAGCAGCCTCGGGACAGGGAGTGCGGGAACAGCTGAGACCCAGTACTTC
TRBV5-1	TRBD2	-	TRBJ2-5	CASSNGLAAQETQYF	TGCGCCAGCAGCAACGGACTAGCGGCCCAAGAGACCCAGTACTTC
TRBV29-1	-	few	TRBJ1-1	CSGAPVETEAFF	TGCAGCGGGGCCCCTGTGGAAACTGAAGCTTTCTTT
TRBV5-1	TRBD2	-	TRBJ2-1	CASSLGLAGPLQFF	TGCGCCAGCAGCTTAGGACTAGCGGGGCCTCTGCAGTTCTTC
TRBV30	-	-	TRBJ1-2	CAGGQSGYGYTF	TGTGCCGGTGGACAGTCGGGGTATGGCTACACCTTC
TRBV15	-	once	TRBJ2-7	CATSRDRGEQYF	TGTGCCACCAGCAGAGATCGTGGCGAGCAGTACTTC
TRBV28	-	few	TRBJ1-2	CASLRRDGSYGYTF	TGTGCCAGCCTAAGGCGGGACGGCTCCTATGGCTACACCTTC